The table lists the clone carrying this T cell receptor (beta chain) with a few counts. In terms of age and location, participants ranged from roughly 18 to 95 years and lived in approximately 24 US areas. Donors in Cohort 3 counted as recovered after two negative PCRs, clearance, or symptom resolution. These data originate in a study of blood T cell repertoires in COVID-19. At the level of the study: Specimens from acute and convalescent COVID-19 originated in the United States, Italy and Spain.

In the source study's methods: Amplified reference gene primers provided the basis for estimating nucleated cell counts. Here immunoSEQ multiplex PCR was the method, and the copy in TCRdb shows in-frame clones only, minus some. Clonal size and the V and J genes are those of that table, whereas D and trimming came from the DNA. Counted here are approximately 250,000 clones, around 89% occurring once; the ten biggest clones make up approximately 4.2%. Germline values: CDR1 MNHEY, CDR2 SVGEGT. The CDR3 length is 15 residues. Trimming took off 2 bases at V and 8 bases at J, with 15 bases between the two ends.

The chain couples TRBV6-2 or TRBV6-3 to TRBJ1-4, with TRBD1 as a possible D gene (5 bases). Sequencing used PBMCs or T cells enriched from blood (not recorded which). The sequence was collected from a woman aged 25 to 45 who had recovered from COVID-19. CDR3 in DNA: TGTGCCAGCAGTTACGGAAGGGGAAAGGGGGAAAAACTGTTTTTT. Translation gives CASSYGRGKGEKLFF.